This passage covers 8 T cell receptor beta chains from one sample sequenced in a study of T cells in lung cancer brain metastases. Some clones are missing from TCRdb's copy, which holds only in-frame ones; the method was immunoSEQ multiplex PCR. This sample has about 6,700 clones, with about nine tenths found just once. Material: tumor tissue from the primary lung tumor. The receptors derive from a man aged 45-60 years with non-small cell lung cancer.

The V and J genes are TRBV29-1 and TRBJ1-2; D may be TRBD1 (5 bases). The V end lost 6 bases, the J end lost 2 bases, and 10 bases lay between the germline ends. Germline V gene sequence: CDR1 SQVTM, CDR2 ANQGSEA. The CDR3 length is 12 residues. The CDR3 nucleotides are TGCAGCGTCCGGGGGACCAACTATGGCTACACCTTC. Translating gives CSVRGTNYGYTF.

The rearrangement links TRBV5-4 to TRBJ2-5; TRBD2 might be the D (6 bases). Germline-derived CDR1 and CDR2 are SGHNT and YYREEE (reference sequence). This CDR3 comprises 19 residues. Trimming took off 3 bases at V and 4 bases at J, with 28 bases between the two ends. The CDR3 is CASSWRRLGGRDPGETQYF. CDR3 DNA sequence: TGTGCCAGCAGCTGGCGAAGGCTCGGGGGAAGAGACCCCGGAGAGACCCAGTACTTC.

J is TRBJ2-5 and V is TRBV15; D is uncertain. This CDR3 has 14 amino acids. The V and J ends lost 4 bases and 0 bases respectively, with 9 bases between them. Germline V lookup: CDR1 LNHNV, CDR2 YYDKDF (reference sequence). The CDR3, as DNA: TGTGCCACCAGCATGGAAGCGTACCAAGAGACCCAGTACTTC. Protein product: CATSMEAYQETQYF.

The chain recombines TRBV30 with TRBJ2-1; 9 bases map to TRBD1. The V gene end was trimmed by 7 bases and the J gene end by 2 bases; junction bases not matched to a gene: 6. Germline CDR1 reads GTSNPN; CDR2 reads SVGIG (reference sequence). The CDR3 is 14 amino acids. The CDR3 DNA follows: TGTGCCTCAAACAGGGGGCTGACCTACAATGAGCAGTTCTTC. Translating gives CASNRGLTYNEQFF.

The chain carries TRBV27 and TRBJ2-2, with TRBD2 as a possible D gene (6 bases). This CDR3 is 12 amino acids long. Trimming pared 3 bases from V and 7 bases from J, leaving 6 bases between. Germline assignment: CDR1 MNHEY and CDR2 SMNVEV (reference sequence). The CDR3 DNA follows: TGTGCCAGCAGTTTCGGGAGCGGGGAGCTGTTTTTT. It is translated as CASSFGSGELFF.

V usage is TRBV5-1 and J usage is TRBJ2-2; a possible D gene is TRBD2 (5 bases). Trimming cost V 0 bases and J 1 base, with 10 bases left between them. Germline loops: CDR1 SGHRS, CDR2 YFSETQ. The CDR3 sequence is 16 residues long. CDR3: CASSLGGILNTGELFF. As DNA, the CDR3 is TGCGCCAGCAGCTTGGGAGGGATTTTGAACACCGGGGAGCTGTTTTTT.

On this clone: One junction end disagrees with the germline gene, perhaps due to a read error. The chain has TRBV7-9 and TRBJ2-5, with 10 bases aligning to TRBD2. This CDR3 is 15 amino acids long. From germline, CDR1 is SEHNR and CDR2 FQNEAQ (reference sequence). The CDR3 nucleotides are TGTACCAGCAGCTTGCTAGCGGGGGCCCAAGAGACCCAGTACTTC. Its protein is CTSSLLAGAQETQYF.

The chain is built from TRBV7-9 and TRBJ1-6; D call uncertain. The CDR3 consists of 15 residues. Germline CDR1 SEHNR, CDR2 FQNEAQ (reference sequence). V was clipped by 5 bases and J by 7 bases, with 15 bases between them. CDR3 coding DNA: TGTGCCAGCAGCCCCCGTGGGCTTGAGAATTCACCCCTCCACTTT. This sequence encodes CASSPRGLENSPLHF.